This T cell receptor beta chain was captured by sequencing in a study of shared clonotypes between healthy human individuals. Generated by immunoSEQ multiplex PCR, the TCRdb table keeps only in-frame clones and is missing some. This table holds around 330,000 clones, around two thirds found once. The length of the CDR3 is 14 residues. Germline CDR1 and CDR2: MDHEN and SYDVKM. Trimming cost V 3 bases and J 5 bases, with 13 bases left between them. The chain links TRBV28 to TRBJ2-5, with D tentatively TRBD2 (6 bases). The source of this sequence is a man aged 25 to 45 in good health. The specimen was memory CD4+ T cells sorted from blood. Subset noted: CD45RA-negative fraction. CDR3 DNA sequence: TGTGCCAGCAGTTTTAGGTCAGGAGGGGAGACCCAGTACTTC. This sequence encodes CASSFRSGGETQYF.